A selection of T cell receptor beta chains follows, all from one sample in a study of chemoradiotherapy in HPV16-positive cancers. The protocol was immunoSEQ multiplex PCR, while the TCRdb copy is restricted to in-frame clones and leaves out a portion. The table lists 2,000 to 2,500 clones, just over 90% of them singletons. The sequencing used tumor tissue, collected from a patient who underwent chemoradiotherapy. The source is a human donor with HPV-associated anogenital cancer. The CDR3 runs from the conserved cysteine through the conserved F or W. Fields, in order: V gene, clone size, J gene, D gene, CDR3 DNA, CDR3 protein. D genes are given only for firm matches. Where a row states a size, it is once, few, many or the class of an expanded clone; other rows omit it.

TRBV4-1,NA,TRBJ2-7,NA,TGCGCCAGCAGCCAGCAAGAGTCGAGCTCCTACGAGCAGTACTTC,CASSQQESSSYEQYF
TRBV19,NA,TRBJ2-3,TRBD2,TGTGCCAGTAGTACACCCGGGACTATTTTTTCAGATACGCAGTATTTT,CASSTPGTIFSDTQYF
TRBV9,NA,TRBJ1-4,NA,TGTGCCAGCAGCCCTACAGGAGGTAATGAAAAACTGTTTTTT,CASSPTGGNEKLFF
TRBV5-5,NA,TRBJ1-1,NA,TGTGCCAGCAGCTTGCAATTAATGAACACTGAAGCTTTCTTT,CASSLQLMNTEAFF
TRBV7-2,NA,TRBJ1-4,NA,TGTGCCAGCAGCTTGCGGACTAATGAAAAACTGTTTTTT,CASSLRTNEKLFF
TRBV30,NA,TRBJ1-1,NA,TGTGCCTGGACTGATTCAGGGCTCACTGAAGCTTTCTTT,CAWTDSGLTEAFF
TRBV28,once,TRBJ1-5,NA,TGTGCCAGCAGTTTGGCTAGGCAGCCCCAGCATTTT,CASSLARQPQHF
TRBV30,NA,TRBJ1-3,NA,TGTGCCTGGAGTGGGGAACCGGGTGTAAACACCATATATTTT,CAWSGEPGVNTIYF
TRBV15,NA,TRBJ1-5,NA,TGTGCCACCAGCAGAGGGGTGGGGCAGCCCCAGCATTTT,CATSRGVGQPQHF
TRBV9,NA,TRBJ1-6,NA,TGTGCCAGCAGCGCTGATCCCTTTCCGCAGAATTCACCCCTCCACTTT,CASSADPFPQNSPLHF
TRBV30,NA,TRBJ1-1,NA,TGTGCCTGGAGTGTGGGTAGGGGGAACACTGAAGCTTTCTTT,CAWSVGRGNTEAFF
TRBV11-2,NA,TRBJ2-7,TRBD2,TGTGCCAGCAGCCAAGAGCGGGGGTCCCCTGGGAACGAGCAGTACTTC,CASSQERGSPGNEQYF
TRBV2,NA,TRBJ2-7,NA,TGTGCCAGCAGGAGGGACGCCAACTACGAGCAGTACTTC,CASRRDANYEQYF
TRBV19,NA,TRBJ2-6,NA,TGTGCCAGCAACCGAGGGGCCAACGTCCTGACTTTC,CASNRGANVLTF
TRBV7-3,NA,TRBJ2-3,TRBD2,TGTGCCAGCAGTGAGACTAGCGGGGAAACAGATACGCAGTATTTT,CASSETSGETDTQYF
TRBV5-4,NA,TRBJ1-1,NA,TGTGCCAGCAGCGTTGACAGCACTGAAGCTTTCTTT,CASSVDSTEAFF
TRBV2,NA,TRBJ2-5,NA,TGTGCCAGCAACGAACAGGGTAGAGGAGAGACCCAGTACTTC,CASNEQGRGETQYF
TRBV6-6,NA,TRBJ1-5,NA,TGTGCCAGCAGTTACCACGTTAGGGATCAGCCCCAGCATTTT,CASSYHVRDQPQHF
TRBV6-5,once,TRBJ2-1,TRBD1,TGTGCCAGCAGCCCCGGGACAGGGGGGGTCGATGAGCAGTTCTTC,CASSPGTGGVDEQFF
TRBV2,NA,TRBJ1-5,NA,TGTGCCAGCAGTGGGGAAGAGGAACGGGATCAGCCCCAGCATTTT,CASSGEEERDQPQHF
TRBV28,NA,TRBJ1-4,NA,TGTGCCAGCAGTTTAAGGACAGCTCCAACTAATGAAAAACTGTTTTTT,CASSLRTAPTNEKLFF
TRBV12-5,NA,TRBJ1-5,NA,TGTGCTAGTGGTTTGGGGGTTTCCCAGCCCCAGCATTTT,CASGLGVSQPQHF
TRBV27,once,TRBJ1-1,TRBD1,TGTGCCAGCAGTAATCGACCCACAGGGGGCCCTGAAGCTTTCTTT,CASSNRPTGGPEAFF